This is a list of T cell receptor beta chains from one sample in a study of CXCR3-negative and CXCR3-positive naive CD8 T cells. TCRdb derives one entry per CDR3 protein from the 5' RACE reads, leaving out DNA. The table lists 55,000 to 70,000 distinct CDR3 sequences. Sequenced: naive CXCR3+ CD8+ T cells from blood. Receptors originate from a human donor in good health. Some clones in this sample may be carry-over from other donors' samples. CDR3s include the opening cysteine and the closing phenylalanine or tryptophan.

v_gene	j_gene	CDR3aa
TRBV20-1	TRBJ2-2	CSALEDRNTGELFF
TRBV29-1	TRBJ1-1	CSVRGDTEAFF
TRBV7-9	TRBJ2-3	CASSLTTSPDTQYF
TRBV28	TRBJ2-7	CASSLLYRDSYEQYF
TRBV27	TRBJ2-1	CASRGQGGYNEQFF
TRBV5-1	TRBJ1-1	CASSLAVGRGGYQETEAFF
TRBV4-2	TRBJ2-7	CASSQYSEQYF
TRBV10-3	TRBJ1-4	CAISEPDRGGEKLFF
TRBV7-9	TRBJ2-7	CASSSTFDRVGPEQYF
TRBV14	TRBJ2-1	CASSRTTYNEQFF
TRBV12-3/TRBV12-4	TRBJ2-7	CASSLLGGLPYEQYF
TRBV27	TRBJ1-1	CASSLSENMNTEAFF
TRBV10-2	TRBJ2-7	CASRSGGDYEQYF
TRBV6-2/TRBV6-3	TRBJ2-1	CASNLFGAGNEQFF
TRBV19	TRBJ1-5	CASSVTGRSSNQPQHF
TRBV7-8	TRBJ2-1	CASSSQGFSNEQFF
TRBV3-1	TRBJ2-7	CASSQTASSRYEQYF
TRBV28	TRBJ2-2	CASRPQGAKDTGELFF
TRBV7-9	TRBJ2-5	CASSFLATQETQYF
TRBV7-8	TRBJ1-2	CASSGRAYGYTF
TRBV7-6	TRBJ2-2	CASSPWGVSNTGELFF
TRBV4-3	TRBJ1-1	CASSQGFTGVNTEAFF
TRBV4-2	TRBJ2-1	CASSHARDYLYNEQFF
TRBV4-3	TRBJ2-1	CASSQDVAGYNEQFF
TRBV27	TRBJ2-7	CASRPGLAGEYEQYF
TRBV13	TRBJ2-7	CASSDADSPYEQYF
TRBV21-1	TRBJ2-4	CASSKVHVGGQGTEAAKNIQYF
TRBV7-7	TRBJ2-3	CASSTLQGDTQYF
TRBV29-1	TRBJ2-7	CSVGQGPAYEQYF
TRBV29-1	TRBJ1-1	CSAWGGIAEAFF
TRBV6-6	TRBJ2-6	CASNPGAPGANVLTF
TRBV20-1	TRBJ2-2	CSAREESWTGELFF
TRBV29-1	TRBJ2-4	CSVVLWGQENIQYF
TRBV7-9	TRBJ1-3	CASSLGRADSGNTIYF
TRBV28	TRBJ1-5	CASSLLRDRVSRSNQPQHF
TRBV20-1	TRBJ2-1	CSASNPAGGSYNEQFF
TRBV7-2	TRBJ1-4	CASSLGLATNEKLFF
TRBV29-1	TRBJ2-7	CSVVWGSSYEQYF
TRBV27	TRBJ2-7	CASSLWTNSYEQYF
TRBV5-1	TRBJ2-1	CASSLESVGGATYNEQFF
TRBV28	TRBJ2-1	CASSLLLAGKDNEQFF
TRBV6-2/TRBV6-3	TRBJ2-7	CASSSSLYTNEQYF
TRBV15	TRBJ2-1	CATSGAPYNEQFF
TRBV29-1	TRBJ1-1	CSVVGHEDTEAFF
TRBV5-1	TRBJ2-7	CAGRRDSSSYEQYF
TRBV12-3/TRBV12-4	TRBJ2-7	CASSPTDRVGEQYF
TRBV4-2	TRBJ2-1	CASSQETIPYNEQFF
TRBV28	TRBJ2-7	CASSLYPDPDREQYF
TRBV12-3/TRBV12-4	TRBJ2-5	CASSPETGGEETQYF
TRBV11-3	TRBJ2-7	CASTPGQIYEQYF
TRBV7-9	TRBJ2-7	CASSPPGQGFVGDEQYF
TRBV14	TRBJ1-5	CASSQGTGRQPQHF
TRBV7-9	TRBJ2-7	CASSLDSAYEQYF
TRBV18	TRBJ2-2	CASSPPLGVDTGELFF